The 6 T cell receptor beta chains in this list originate from one sample, sequenced in a study of cytomegalovirus exposure and HLA in healthy donors listed by TCRdb under 2017. Receptors were amplified or captured by the immunoSEQ multiplex PCR assay. For the multiplex PCR, a mixture combining 60 forward primers for TCR Vbeta segments and 13 reverse primers for TCR Jbeta segments was used. This is the immuneACCESS table as TCRdb keeps it, with only in-frame sequences that have V and J called. A part of the clones is gone; compared with another copy, unresolved V genes explain less than half, and the rest is unexplained. Across this sample there are about 190,000 clones, with around 85% seen only once. The ten largest clones add up to 1% of the sample. Sequenced input: PBMCs. Every receptor here comes from a boy between 2 and 10 years old in good health and CMV-seronegative.

CDR3 region: CASSNIPLRYGGLAGNEQFF. Here the CDR3 DNA reads TGTGCCAGCAGCAACATACCCCTTCGGTACGGCGGACTAGCGGGCAATGAGCAGTTCTTC. This chain links TRBV21-1 with TRBJ2-1; no DNA check was done on the table's D call, TRBD2. TRBV21-1 is flagged as a pseudogene. This CDR3 is 20 amino acids long.

The table lists this clone with a count of one. This chain joins TRBV28 and TRBJ2-1; 13 bases map to TRBD2. The CDR3 consists of 16 residues. Per the germline V gene, CDR1 is MDHEN and CDR2 is SYDVKM. V shed 7 bases and J 3 bases; nucleotides not matched to a gene: 6. CDR3 sequence (DNA): TGTGCCAGCACCGAGACTAGCGGGGGGTTCTACAATGAGCAGTTCTTC. Residues: CASTETSGGFYNEQFF.

The chain couples TRBV18 to TRBJ2-6; 8 nucleotides line up with TRBD1. CDR3 length: 18 amino acids. Trimming removed 3 bases from V and 0 bases from J; junction bases left unmatched: 7. Germline CDR1 reads KGHSH; CDR2 reads LQKENI. CDR3 loop: CASSPAGTGNSGANVLTF. In DNA form, the CDR3 reads TGTGCCAGCTCACCGGCCGGGACAGGTAACTCTGGGGCCAACGTCCTGACTTTC. Supplemented by reference TRBV18 and TRBJ2-6, the full variable domain reads NAGVMQNPRHLVRRRGQEARLRCSPMKGHSHVYWYRQLPEEGLKFMVYLQKENIIDESGMPKERFSAEFPKEGPSILRIQQVVRGDSAAYFCASSPAGTGNSGANVLTFGAGSRLTVL.

J is TRBJ1-6 and V is TRBV7-2; no reliable D call. V was pared by 1 base and J by 6 bases, with 10 bases between. This CDR3 comprises 15 residues. CDR1 SGHTA and CDR2 FQGNSA come from the germline V gene. CDR3 DNA: TGTGCCAGCAGCTTAGTGCTAAGTAGTAATTCACCCCTCCACTTT. Amino acid sequence: CASSLVLSSNSPLHF.

The V and J genes are TRBV4-1 and TRBJ1-4, with 7 bases aligning to TRBD1. Germline CDR1 reads MGHRA; CDR2 reads YSYEKL. V lost 3 bases and J lost 2; bases outside the gene matches: 9. This CDR3 has 17 residues. CDR3 sequence: CASSHSDRWRTNEKLFF. The CDR3 region has the DNA TGCGCCAGCAGCCACTCGGACAGGTGGAGGACTAATGAAAAACTGTTTTTT.

In this sample, this clone turned up once. The V gene is TRBV5-1, the J gene TRBJ2-7, with 10 bases matching TRBD2. Germline CDR1 and CDR2: SGHRS and YFSETQ. After removal of 4 bases from V and 7 bases from J, the junction contained 11 bases not matched to a gene. CDR3 length equals 15 residues. CDR3 sequence (DNA): TGCGCCAGCAGCCTCTTAGCGGGGGGCCTTGGGGAGCAGTACGTC. This codes for CASSLLAGGLGEQYV.